This T cell receptor (beta chain) was identified during a study of siplizumab effects on memory and regulatory T cells. The V end was cut by 5 bases, the J end by 2 bases, with 7 bases between. CDR1 and CDR2 (germline): MNHNY, SVGAGI (reference sequence). The CDR3 is 12 residues long. Clones were sequenced by immunoSEQ multiplex PCR, and TCRdb holds only the in-frame ones, with some missing. Among more than 60,000 clones listed, roughly 96% were seen once. The receptor was derived from a human donor in good health. The gene calls are TRBV6-6 and TRBJ2-7; D is uncertain. What was sequenced was naive CD8+ T cells sorted from blood. In DNA form, the CDR3 reads TGTGCCAGCAGTCCCGACACCTACGAGCAGTACTTC. This translates into CASSPDTYEQYF.